Below, 13 T cell receptor beta chains from the same sample are listed, as sequenced in a study of untreated major depressive disorder. Sequenced by immunoSEQ multiplex PCR; TCRdb stores in-frame clones only, minus some. This table has just over 20,000 clones, 90% to 95% appearing once. The sequenced material came from CD4+ T cells from PBMCs. The source of these receptors is a man aged 25 to 45 in good health.

The V gene is TRBV5-4, the J gene TRBJ2-1, with 7 bases matching TRBD1. The CDR3 loop spans 15 amino acids. Looked up from germline, CDR1 is SGHNT and CDR2 is YYREEE (reference sequence). Germline trimming cut 4 bases from V and 0 bases from J; bases unmatched to any gene: 4. For the CDR3, the DNA is TGTGCCAGCAGCCTCAGGGGGAGCTCCTACAATGAGCAGTTCTTC. It yields the protein CASSLRGSSYNEQFF.

This chain uses TRBV10-3 with TRBJ1-3, with D uncertain. Germline CDR1 and CDR2: ENHRY and SYGVKD. Trimming cost V 4 bases and J 0 bases, with 10 bases left between them. There are 15 residues in the CDR3. The DNA of the CDR3 is TGTGCCATCAGTGCCGTCACCCGCTCTGGAAACACCATATATTTT. Translating it yields CAISAVTRSGNTIYF.

This chain joins TRBV7-9 and TRBJ1-1; unclear D gene. Trimming took off 2 bases at V and 4 bases at J, with 11 bases between the two ends. The CDR3 has 14 amino acids. The germline gives CDR1 SEHNR, CDR2 FQNEAQ (reference sequence). In DNA, the CDR3 is TGTGCCAGCAGCTTATCAGGTGGAAGCACTGAAGCTTTCTTT. This encodes CASSLSGGSTEAFF.

This clone was seen more than once but under ten times. This rearrangement joins TRBV19 to TRBJ1-2; D is uncertain. Per the germline V gene, CDR1 is LNHDA and CDR2 is SQIVND (reference sequence). CDR3 length equals 16 residues. V lost 0 bases and J 4 bases, leaving 15 bases between the germline ends. The CDR3 sequence: CASSIDLSFPGYGYTF. The DNA for the CDR3 is TGTGCCAGTAGTATAGATCTAAGCTTCCCGGGCTATGGCTACACCTTC.

V gene TRBV5-3 combines with J gene TRBJ1-2, with D perhaps TRBD1 (6 bases). TRBV5-3 is identified as an open reading frame with a role that is uncertain. The CDR3 totals 16 residues. The V end lost 4 bases, the J end lost 4 bases, and 20 bases lay between the germline ends. CDR3: CARSPGTRDRCYGYTF. The DNA of the CDR3 is TGTGCCAGAAGCCCCGGGACCCGTGACAGGTGCTATGGCTACACCTTC.

The chain recombines TRBV15 with TRBJ2-4, with TRBD2 identical over 16 bases. Per germline, CDR1 LNHNV and CDR2 YYDKDF (reference sequence). The CDR3 sequence is 19 residues long. Trimming removed 3 bases from V and 1 base from J; junction bases left unmatched: 6. DNA of the CDR3: TGTGCCACCAGCAGGGGGACTAGCGGGAGGGCTTCCGCCAAAAACATTCAGTACTTC. This sequence encodes CATSRGTSGRASAKNIQYF. Full variable domain (rest looked up from reference TRBV15 and TRBJ2-4): DAMVIQNPRYQVTQFGKPVTLSCSQTLNHNVMYWYQQKSSQAPKLLFHYYDKDFNNEADTPDNFQSRRPNTSFCFLDIRSPGLGDTAMYLCATSRGTSGRASAKNIQYFGAGTRLSVL.

The chain uses TRBV5-4 and TRBJ2-1; 9 positions agree with TRBD1. The trim removed 4 bases at V and 10 bases at J, leaving 3 bases unmatched. CDR1 and CDR2 from the germline V gene are SGHNT and YYREEE (reference sequence). The CDR3 is 12 amino acids. The CDR3 sequence: CASSRGTGEQFF. Written as DNA, the CDR3 is TGTGCCAGCAGCCGGGGGACAGGGGAGCAGTTCTTC. The whole variable domain, filled in from reference TRBV5-4 and TRBJ2-1, reads ETGVTQSPTHLIKTRGQQVTLRCSSQSGHNTVSWYQQALGQGPQFIFQYYREEENGRGNFPPRFSGLQFPNYSSELNVNALELDDSALYLCASSRGTGEQFFGPGTRLTVL.

The chain has TRBV5-1 and TRBJ2-3, with TRBD2 matching over 7 bases. The V and J ends lost 8 bases and 1 base, in that order; junction bases with no gene match: 7. Germline V gene lookup returns CDR1 SGHRS and CDR2 YFSETQ. This CDR3 has 14 amino acids. CDR3 region: CASGSGTRTDTQYF. Written as DNA, the CDR3 is TGCGCCAGTGGGAGCGGGACCCGCACAGATACGCAGTATTTT.

The J gene is TRBJ2-6, the V gene TRBV2; possible D gene TRBD1, 6 bases. The CDR3 is 17 amino acids. Trimming removed 3 bases at V and 2 bases at J, with 14 bases between. The germline gives CDR1 SNHLY, CDR2 FYNNEI. The CDR3 loop reads CASSDDQGLAGANVLTF. The CDR3 DNA follows: TGTGCCAGCAGTGACGATCAGGGGTTGGCTGGGGCCAACGTCCTGACTTTC.

Of note for this clone: A read error may produce the germline difference seen at one junction end. This chain uses TRBV27 with TRBJ2-1; D ambiguous. Germline lookup yields CDR1 MNHEY and CDR2 SMNVEV (reference sequence). This CDR3 is 11 amino acids long. DNA for the CDR3: TGTGCCAGCAGTTACTACAGTGAGCAGTTCTTC. This codes for CASSYYSEQFF.

This sequence joins TRBV29-1 and TRBJ2-5; possibly TRBD2 for D (7 bases). V lost 6 bases and J 4 bases, leaving 15 bases between the germline ends. The CDR3 runs to 13 residues. CDR1 and CDR2 (germline): SQVTM, ANQGSEA. DNA of the CDR3: TGCAGCGTAAAGGGGGGGAGCCGAGAGACCCAGTACTTC. Protein sequence: CSVKGGSRETQYF.

The chain couples TRBV5-6 to TRBJ1-2; D is unclear. CDR1 and CDR2 (germline): SGHDT, YYEEEE. The CDR3 has 14 residues. V was cut by 0 bases and J by 5 bases, with 11 bases left in between. The CDR3 spells CASSLDPGPYGYTF. In DNA, the CDR3 is TGTGCCAGCAGCTTGGATCCTGGGCCTTATGGCTACACCTTC.

The chain links TRBV5-5 to TRBJ2-7; the D gene is possibly TRBD1 (5 bases). V was pared by 3 bases and J by 3 bases, with 10 bases between. The CDR3 is made up of 13 amino acids. Germline V gives CDR1 SGHKS, CDR2 YYEKEE (reference sequence). CDR3 sequence: CASSYTQGYEQYF. The CDR3 nucleotides are TGTGCCAGCAGCTACACTCAGGGCTACGAGCAGTACTTC.